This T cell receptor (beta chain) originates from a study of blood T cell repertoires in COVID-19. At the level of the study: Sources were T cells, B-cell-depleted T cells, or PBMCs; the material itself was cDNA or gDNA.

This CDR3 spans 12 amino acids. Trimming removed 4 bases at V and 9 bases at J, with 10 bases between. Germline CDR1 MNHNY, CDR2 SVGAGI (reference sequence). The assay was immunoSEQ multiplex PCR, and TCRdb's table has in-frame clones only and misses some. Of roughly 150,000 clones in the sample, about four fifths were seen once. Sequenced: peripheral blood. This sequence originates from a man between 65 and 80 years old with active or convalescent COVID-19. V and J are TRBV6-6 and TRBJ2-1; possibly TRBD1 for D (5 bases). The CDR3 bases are TGTGCCAGCAGTTCCACGGACATTGAGCAGTTCTTC. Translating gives CASSSTDIEQFF.